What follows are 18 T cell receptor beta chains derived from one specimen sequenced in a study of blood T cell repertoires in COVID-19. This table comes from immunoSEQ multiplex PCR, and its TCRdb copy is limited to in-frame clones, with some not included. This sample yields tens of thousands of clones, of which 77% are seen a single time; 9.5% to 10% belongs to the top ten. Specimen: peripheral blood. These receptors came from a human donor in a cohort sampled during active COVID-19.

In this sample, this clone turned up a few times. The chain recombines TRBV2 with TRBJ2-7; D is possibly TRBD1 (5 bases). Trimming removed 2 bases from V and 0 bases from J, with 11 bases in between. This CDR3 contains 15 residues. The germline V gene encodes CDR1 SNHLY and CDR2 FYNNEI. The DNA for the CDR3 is TGTGCCAGCAGTGAATCAGCAGGGTACTCCTACGAGCAGTACTTC. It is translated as CASSESAGYSYEQYF.

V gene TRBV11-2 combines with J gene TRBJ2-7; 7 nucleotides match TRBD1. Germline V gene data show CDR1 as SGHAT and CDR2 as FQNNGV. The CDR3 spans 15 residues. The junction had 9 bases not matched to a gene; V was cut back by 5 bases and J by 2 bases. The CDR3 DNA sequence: TGTGCCAGCAGCCAACTCGGGACAGTAGCCTACGAGCAGTACTTC. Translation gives CASSQLGTVAYEQYF.

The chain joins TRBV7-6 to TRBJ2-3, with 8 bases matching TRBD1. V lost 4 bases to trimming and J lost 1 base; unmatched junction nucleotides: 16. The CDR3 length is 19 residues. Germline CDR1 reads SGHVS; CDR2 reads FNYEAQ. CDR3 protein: CASSYLTGGWGLGTDTQYF. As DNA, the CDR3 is TGTGCCAGCAGCTATCTTACAGGGGGATGGGGTTTAGGCACAGATACGCAGTATTTT.

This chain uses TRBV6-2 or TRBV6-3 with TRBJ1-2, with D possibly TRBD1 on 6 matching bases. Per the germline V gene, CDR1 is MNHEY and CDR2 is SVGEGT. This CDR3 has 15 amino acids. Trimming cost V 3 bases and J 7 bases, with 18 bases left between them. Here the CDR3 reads CASSYPESAGAGYTF. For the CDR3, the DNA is TGTGCCAGCAGTTATCCCGAGAGCGCAGGGGCTGGCTACACCTTC.

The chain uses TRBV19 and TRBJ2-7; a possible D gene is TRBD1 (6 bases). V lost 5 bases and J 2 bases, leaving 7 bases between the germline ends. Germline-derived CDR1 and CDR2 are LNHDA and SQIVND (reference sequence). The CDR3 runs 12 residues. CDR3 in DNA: TGTGCCAGTAGTGACAGGCCCTACGAGCAGTACTTC. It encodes CASSDRPYEQYF. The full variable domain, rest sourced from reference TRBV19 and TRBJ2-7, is DGGITQSPKYLFRKEGQNVTLSCEQNLNHDAMYWYRQDPGQGLRLIYYSQIVNDFQKGDIAEGYSVSREKKESFPLTVTSAQKNPTAFYLCASSDRPYEQYFGPGTRLTVT.

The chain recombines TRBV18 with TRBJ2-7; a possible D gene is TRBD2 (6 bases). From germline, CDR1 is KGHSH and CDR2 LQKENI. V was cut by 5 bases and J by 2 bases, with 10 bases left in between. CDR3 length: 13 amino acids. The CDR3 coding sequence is TGTGCCAGCTCATTTGGGGAGGCCTACGAGCAGTACTTC. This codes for CASSFGEAYEQYF.

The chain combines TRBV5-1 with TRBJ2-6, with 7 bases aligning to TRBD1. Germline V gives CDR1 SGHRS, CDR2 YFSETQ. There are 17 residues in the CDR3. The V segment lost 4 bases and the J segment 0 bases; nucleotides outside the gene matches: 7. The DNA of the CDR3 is TGCGCCAGCAGCATGGGACAGATAGCCTCTGGGGCCAACGTCCTGACTTTC. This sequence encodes CASSMGQIASGANVLTF.

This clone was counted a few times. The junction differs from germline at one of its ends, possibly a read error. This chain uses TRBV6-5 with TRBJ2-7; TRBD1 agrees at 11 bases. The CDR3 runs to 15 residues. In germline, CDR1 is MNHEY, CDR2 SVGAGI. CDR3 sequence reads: CASNTGTGGYYEQYF. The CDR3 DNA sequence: TGTGCCAGCAATACCGGGACAGGGGGATACTACGAACAGTACTTC.

CDR3 protein: CASSFRDRGTYEQYF. The CDR3 nucleotides are TGCGCCAGCAGCTTCCGGGACAGGGGCACCTACGAGCAGTACTTC. The chain combines TRBV5-1 with TRBJ2-7, with 10 bases matching TRBD1. J was trimmed by 2 bases and V by 2 bases; bases with no gene match: 4. Per germline, CDR1 SGHRS and CDR2 YFSETQ. The CDR3 has 15 residues.

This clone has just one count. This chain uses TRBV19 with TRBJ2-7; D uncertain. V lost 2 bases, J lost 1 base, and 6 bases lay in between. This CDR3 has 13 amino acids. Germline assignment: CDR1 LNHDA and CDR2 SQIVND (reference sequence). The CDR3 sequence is CASSIRLSYEQYF. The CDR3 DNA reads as TGTGCCAGTAGTATACGACTTTCCTACGAGCAGTACTTC.

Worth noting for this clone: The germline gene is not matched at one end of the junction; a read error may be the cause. In DNA, the CDR3 is TGCAGCGTGTACGGACTAGCCGAAGTAGAGTCCCAGTACTTC. As protein: CSVYGLAEVESQYF. The V gene is TRBV29-1, the J gene TRBJ2-5; 8 bases are shared with TRBD2. Germline V lookup: CDR1 SQVTM, CDR2 ANQGSEA. The CDR3 has 14 residues.

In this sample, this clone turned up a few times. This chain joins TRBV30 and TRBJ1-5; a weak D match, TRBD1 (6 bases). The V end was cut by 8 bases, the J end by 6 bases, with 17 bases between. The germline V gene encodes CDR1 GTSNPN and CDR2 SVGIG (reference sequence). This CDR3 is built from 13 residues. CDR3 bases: TGTGCCGGCTCTTGGGGGCAAGGTCAGCCCCAGCATTTT. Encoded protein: CAGSWGQGQPQHF.

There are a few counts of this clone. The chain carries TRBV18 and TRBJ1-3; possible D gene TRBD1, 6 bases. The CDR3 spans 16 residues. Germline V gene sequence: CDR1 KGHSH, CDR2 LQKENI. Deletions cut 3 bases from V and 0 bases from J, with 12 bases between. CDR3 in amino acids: CASSPPPDSSGNTIYF. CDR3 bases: TGTGCCAGCTCACCTCCCCCGGACAGCTCTGGAAACACCATATATTTT.

The DNA for the CDR3 is TGTGCCAGCAGCTCCCCGGGACAGGGGAACTATGGCTACACCTTC. Encoded protein: CASSSPGQGNYGYTF. This sequence joins TRBV11-2 and TRBJ1-2; 10 nucleotides align to TRBD1. The CDR3 contains 15 residues. Germline CDR1 and CDR2: SGHAT and FQNNGV. J lost 2 bases, V lost 4 bases, and 4 bases had no gene match.

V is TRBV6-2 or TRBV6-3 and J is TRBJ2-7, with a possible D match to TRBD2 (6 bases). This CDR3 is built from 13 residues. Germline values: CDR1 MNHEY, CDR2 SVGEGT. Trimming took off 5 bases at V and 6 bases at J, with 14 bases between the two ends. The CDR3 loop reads CASSKDSGVEQYF. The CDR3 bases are TGTGCCAGCAGTAAGGACTCGGGGGTCGAGCAGTACTTC.

CDR3 DNA: TGTGCCAGCAGTGAGCAGACCGGGACAGGGGCCGGAAAACTGTTTTTT. It yields the protein CASSEQTGTGAGKLFF. The chain carries TRBV6-1 and TRBJ1-4; 10 bases line up with TRBD1. V dropped 3 bases and J dropped 10; count of bases not matched to a gene: 11. CDR1 MNHNS and CDR2 SASEGT come from the germline V gene. The CDR3 is made up of 16 amino acids.

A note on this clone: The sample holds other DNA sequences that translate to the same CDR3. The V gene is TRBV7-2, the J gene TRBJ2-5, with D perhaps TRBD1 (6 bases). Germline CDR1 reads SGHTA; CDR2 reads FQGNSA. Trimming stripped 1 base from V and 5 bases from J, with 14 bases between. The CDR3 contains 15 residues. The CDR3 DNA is TGTGCCAGCAGCTTAGATGGCAGGGGAAGGGAGACCCAGTACTTC. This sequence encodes CASSLDGRGRETQYF. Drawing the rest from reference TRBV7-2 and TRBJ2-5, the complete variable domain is GAGVSQSPSNKVTEKGKDVELRCDPISGHTALYWYRQSLGQGLEFLIYFQGNSAPDKSGLPSDRFSAERTGGSVSTLTIQRTQQEDSAVYLCASSLDGRGRETQYFGPGTRLLVL.

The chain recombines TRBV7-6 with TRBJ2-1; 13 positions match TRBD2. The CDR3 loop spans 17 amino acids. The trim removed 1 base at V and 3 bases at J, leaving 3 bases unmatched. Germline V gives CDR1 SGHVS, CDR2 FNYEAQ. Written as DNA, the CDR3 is TGTGCCAGCAGCTTAGAGACTAGCGGGGGGAGCTACAATGAGCAGTTCTTC. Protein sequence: CASSLETSGGSYNEQFF.